These 29 T cell receptor beta chains share one sample of origin, sequenced in a study of beta chain features in type 1 diabetes. Expressed TCRB transcripts were sequenced after all isolated RNA was converted to cDNA. TCRdb keeps only in-frame clones here, not all; method: immunoSEQ multiplex PCR. The table includes fewer than 450,000 clones, roughly 14% detected once. Whole-study findings and limits: There was a moderate but significant shortening of TCRB CDR3s in all four CD4+ subsets of Type 1 diabetes patients.

No cognate antigen is known for these TCRs. The sequenced sample was naive CD4+ T cells from blood. Receptor source: a woman between 18 and 29 years old with type 1 diabetes.

The V and J genes are TRBV18 and TRBJ1-2, with 10 bases fitting TRBD1. With V trimmed by 2 bases and J by 3 bases, 6 bases remained unmatched. The CDR3 has 16 residues. Germline lookup yields CDR1 KGHSH and CDR2 LQKENI. This chain's CDR3 is CASSPEDRGSHYGYTF. DNA of the CDR3: TGTGCCAGCTCACCAGAGGACAGGGGGTCGCACTATGGCTACACCTTC.

The chain carries TRBV6-1 and TRBJ2-5; the D is unclear. Trimming stripped 10 bases from V and 6 bases from J, with 12 bases between. This CDR3 has 11 amino acids. Germline V lookup: CDR1 MNHNS, CDR2 SASEGT. CDR3 sequence (DNA): TGTGCCACTACAGCCACGCAGACCCAGTACTTC. Translated, it gives CATTATQTQYF.

In this sample, this clone turned up a few times. The chain joins TRBV18 to TRBJ1-5, with 9 positions matching TRBD1. Germline lookup yields CDR1 KGHSH and CDR2 LQKENI. The junction had 5 bases not matched to a gene; V was cut back by 2 bases and J by 6 bases. CDR3 size: 15 residues. In DNA, the CDR3 is TGTGCCAGCTCACCATCGGGACAGGGACGTCAGCCCCAGCATTTT. This sequence encodes CASSPSGQGRQPQHF.

The V call is TRBV13, the J call TRBJ1-4; D call uncertain. Trimming stripped 5 bases from V and 0 bases from J, with 4 bases between. Germline CDR1 is PRHDT and CDR2 is FYEKMQ (reference sequence). The CDR3 length is 13 residues. This CDR3 reads CASSPATNEKLFF. CDR3 coding DNA: TGTGCCAGCAGCCCTGCAACTAATGAAAAACTGTTTTTT.

This chain uses TRBV27 with TRBJ1-5; a weak D match, TRBD1 (5 bases). There are 15 residues in the CDR3. From germline, CDR1 is MNHEY and CDR2 SMNVEV (reference sequence). Trimming pared 4 bases from V and 2 bases from J, leaving 12 bases between. The CDR3: CASSSRQRGNQPQHF. The CDR3 nucleotides read TGTGCCAGCAGTTCAAGACAGCGAGGCAATCAGCCCCAGCATTTT.

This clone was observed a handful of times. V is TRBV30 and J is TRBJ1-5; 10 bases match TRBD1. Germline assignment: CDR1 GTSNPN and CDR2 SVGIG (reference sequence). The CDR3 length is 14 residues. The trim removed 3 bases at V and 2 bases at J, leaving 1 base unmatched. The CDR3 here is CAWRTGGGNQPQHF. The CDR3 DNA reads TGTGCCTGGAGGACAGGGGGCGGCAATCAGCCCCAGCATTTT.

The CDR3 here is CASSVFSGNGATEAFF. Written as DNA, the CDR3 is TGTGCCAGCAGTGTATTCTCAGGGAATGGGGCCACTGAAGCTTTCTTT. The chain joins TRBV25-1 to TRBJ1-1; D may be TRBD1 (5 bases). Germline CDR1 reads MGHDK; CDR2 reads SYGVNS. Trimming stripped 4 bases from V and 4 bases from J, with 19 bases between. This CDR3 has 16 amino acids.

This clone came up a few times. The chain is built from TRBV30 and TRBJ1-2; D is possibly TRBD1 (5 bases). The CDR3 has 12 amino acids. V was pared by 8 bases and J by 3 bases, with 13 bases between. CDR1 GTSNPN and CDR2 SVGIG come from the germline V gene (reference sequence). The CDR3 protein is CAGSRGDYGYTF. In nucleotides, the CDR3 is TGTGCCGGATCGCGGGGGGACTATGGCTACACCTTC.

V is TRBV7-9 and J is TRBJ2-1; TRBD2 might be the D (6 bases). The CDR3 is made up of 13 amino acids. The germline V and J ends were trimmed by 10 bases and 5 bases, with 15 bases remaining between them. Germline CDR1 is SEHNR and CDR2 is FQNEAQ (reference sequence). CDR3 sequence reads: CATPGAPDNEQFF. The CDR3 DNA is TGTGCCACCCCGGGAGCGCCCGACAATGAGCAGTTCTTC.

The chain has TRBV11-2 and TRBJ1-2; 9 nucleotides align to TRBD1. CDR3 length equals 14 residues. Germline CDR1 SGHAT, CDR2 FQNNGV. With V trimmed by 4 bases and J by 8 bases, 8 bases remained unmatched. In DNA, the CDR3 is TGTGCCAGCAGCTACCCAACCACAGGGGGCGGCTACACCTTC. This sequence encodes CASSYPTTGGGYTF.

This clone was counted a single time. This chain uses TRBV6-6 with TRBJ2-7; TRBD1 aligns across 7 bases. V lost 5 bases and J lost 6; bases outside the gene matches: 10. The CDR3 is 14 residues long. Germline assignment: CDR1 MNHNY and CDR2 SVGAGI (reference sequence). Here the CDR3 reads CASSPEGAVTEQYV. The CDR3 coding sequence is TGTGCCAGCAGTCCCGAGGGGGCCGTTACCGAGCAGTACGTC.

The chain carries TRBV6-5 and TRBJ2-5; 13 nucleotides line up with TRBD2. After removal of 2 bases from V and 6 bases from J, the junction contained 3 bases not matched to a gene. There are 15 residues in the CDR3. Germline-derived CDR1 and CDR2 are MNHEY and SVGAGI. CDR3 in amino acids: CASSYGTSGTKTQYF. The CDR3 DNA sequence: TGTGCCAGCAGTTACGGGACTAGCGGGACAAAGACCCAGTACTTC.

This clone was seen a handful of times. This chain joins TRBV2 and TRBJ2-5; the match to TRBD1 covers 7 bases. V was pared by 5 bases and J by 5 bases, with 8 bases of the junction left unmatched. CDR1 is SNHLY, CDR2 FYNNEI, per germline. The CDR3 covers 14 residues. CDR3 nucleotide sequence: TGTGCCAGCAGTTCGGACAGGCTAGAGGAGACCCAGTACTTC. Its protein product is CASSSDRLEETQYF.

This clone occurred a few times. The CDR3 nucleotides are TGCAGCAGTAAGGCGGGAGGGTACAATGAGCAGTTCTTC. This gives the protein CSSKAGGYNEQFF. The chain joins TRBV29-1 to TRBJ2-1; TRBD2 aligns across 9 bases. Germline V gene data show CDR1 as SQVTM and CDR2 as ANQGSEA. The length of the CDR3 is 13 residues. Unmatched junction bases numbered 6, after V lost 8 bases and J lost 4 bases.

The chain employs TRBV2 and TRBJ2-1, with a weak D call TRBD1 (5 bases). Trimming took off 7 bases at V and 7 bases at J, with 20 bases between the two ends. Per the germline V gene, CDR1 is SNHLY and CDR2 is FYNNEI. CDR3 length equals 15 residues. The CDR3 spells CASTREVGQLNEQFF. The CDR3 bases are TGTGCCAGCACCCGAGAGGTGGGGCAGCTAAATGAGCAGTTCTTC.

This clone appeared a few times. The rearrangement links TRBV30 to TRBJ1-1; D not resolved. Per germline, CDR1 GTSNPN and CDR2 SVGIG (reference sequence). Trimming took off 4 bases at V and 11 bases at J, with 14 bases between the two ends. This CDR3 spans 11 amino acids. The CDR3: CAWMSGVRAFF. The CDR3 bases are TGTGCCTGGATGAGCGGGGTTCGCGCTTTCTTT.

As concerns this clone: Other DNA variants within this sample encode the same CDR3. The chain is built from TRBV18 and TRBJ1-5, with 11 bases that match TRBD1. Germline values: CDR1 KGHSH, CDR2 LQKENI. This CDR3 is built from 16 residues. With 3 bases clipped from V and 0 bases from J, the junction kept 1 base outside the gene matches. DNA for the CDR3: TGTGCCAGCTCACCGGGACAGGGGGATAGCAATCAGCCCCAGCATTTT. This gives the protein CASSPGQGDSNQPQHF.

The chain uses TRBV15 and TRBJ2-5; 9 bases map to TRBD2. The CDR3 runs to 15 residues. The V gene end was trimmed by 3 bases and the J gene end by 6 bases; junction bases not matched to a gene: 8. The germline gives CDR1 LNHNV, CDR2 YYDKDF (reference sequence). CDR3 DNA: TGTGCCACCAGCAGCCTGGGAGCGGGAGGTAAGACCCAGTACTTC. It specifies CATSSLGAGGKTQYF. The whole variable domain, filled in from reference TRBV15 and TRBJ2-5, reads DAMVIQNPRYQVTQFGKPVTLSCSQTLNHNVMYWYQQKSSQAPKLLFHYYDKDFNNEADTPDNFQSRRPNTSFCFLDIRSPGLGDTAMYLCATSSLGAGGKTQYFGPGTRLLVL.

The chain uses TRBV30 and TRBJ2-1, with D tentatively TRBD2 (6 bases). Germline V gene lookup returns CDR1 GTSNPN and CDR2 SVGIG (reference sequence). This CDR3 comprises 13 residues. V shed 8 bases and J shed 3 bases, with 14 bases lying between them. Written as DNA, the CDR3 is TGTGCCCTCCTCCCGGGAGTCTACAATGAGCAGTTCTTC. Its translation: CALLPGVYNEQFF.

This clone turned up a few times. The chain uses TRBV9 and TRBJ2-5; 7 nucleotides match TRBD1. The CDR3 spans 16 residues. With V trimmed by 2 bases and J by 2 bases, 9 bases remained unmatched. Per the germline V gene, CDR1 is SGDLS and CDR2 is YYNGEE. The CDR3 nucleotides are TGTGCCAGCAGCGTCAACATCCGGGACAGACAAGAGACCCAGTACTTC. Protein: CASSVNIRDRQETQYF. The full variable domain, its missing parts supplied by reference TRBV9 and TRBJ2-5, is DSGVTQTPKHLITATGQRVTLRCSPRSGDLSVYWYQQSLDQGLQFLIQYYNGEERAKGNILERFSAQQFPDLHSELNLSSLELGDSALYFCASSVNIRDRQETQYFGPGTRLLVL.

V and J are TRBV4-1 and TRBJ2-3, with 13 bases that match TRBD2. The CDR3 covers 17 residues. V was clipped by 1 base and J by 5 bases; unmatched bases: 6. From germline, CDR1 is MGHRA and CDR2 YSYEKL. In DNA, the CDR3 is TGCGCCAGCAGCCAAGTGCCCAGACTAGCGGGAGGAGATACGCAGTATTTT. Translating it yields CASSQVPRLAGGDTQYF.

This clone was observed a few times. CDR3 region: CASSTTGGAYEQYV. CDR3 coding DNA: TGTGCCAGTAGCACAACAGGGGGGGCCTACGAGCAGTACGTC. The chain links TRBV19 to TRBJ2-7, with D tentatively TRBD1 (8 bases). Germline CDR1 is LNHDA and CDR2 is SQIVND (reference sequence). V dropped 6 bases and J dropped 2 bases, with 14 bases sitting between them. The CDR3 has 14 residues.

This clone was recorded a few times. The rearrangement uses TRBV4-1 and TRBJ2-3; 7 bases are a match to TRBD2. Per the germline V gene, CDR1 is MGHRA and CDR2 is YSYEKL. V lost 4 bases to trimming and J lost 2 bases; unmatched junction nucleotides: 9. This CDR3 has 16 amino acids. CDR3: CASSLGTIRLTDTQYF. Here the CDR3 DNA reads TGCGCCAGCAGCCTCGGGACTATTCGCCTCACAGATACGCAGTATTTT.

The V call is TRBV19, the J call TRBJ2-1; 10 bases map to TRBD2. Germline CDR1 LNHDA, CDR2 SQIVND (reference sequence). The CDR3 spans 16 residues. The V gene end was trimmed by 3 bases and the J gene end by 4 bases; junction bases not matched to a gene: 6. The CDR3 nucleotides are TGTGCCAGTAGTATGCATAGGACTAGCGGATACAATGAGCAGTTCTTC. As protein: CASSMHRTSGYNEQFF.

This clone was seen only a few times. V gene TRBV7-3 combines with J gene TRBJ2-1, with TRBD2 identical over 9 bases. The CDR3 has 15 residues. Germline V gene lookup returns CDR1 SGHTA and CDR2 FQGTGA. Trimming at V came to 2 bases and at J to 7 bases, leaving 6 bases not matched to a gene. CDR3 region: CASSLGLALKNEQFF. CDR3 sequence (DNA): TGTGCCAGCAGCTTAGGACTAGCGCTTAAAAATGAGCAGTTCTTC. Full variable domain (rest looked up from reference TRBV7-3 and TRBJ2-1): GAGVSQTPSNKVTEKGKYVELRCDPISGHTALYWYRQSLGQGPEFLIYFQGTGAADDSGLPNDRFFAVRPEGSVSTLKIQRTERGDSAVYLCASSLGLALKNEQFFGPGTRLTVL.

This chain joins TRBV7-2 and TRBJ2-4; 12 bases align to TRBD2. Germline V gives CDR1 SGHTA, CDR2 FQGNSA. V lost 5 bases and J lost 6; bases outside the gene matches: 17. The CDR3 is made up of 19 amino acids. CDR3 coding DNA: TGTGCCAGCAGCCCGACTAGCGGGAGCCCCCTGCGTCTTGCAAACATTCAGTACTTC. Translated, it gives CASSPTSGSPLRLANIQYF.

The V gene is TRBV6-6, the J gene TRBJ1-5; possibly TRBD1 for D (5 bases). There are 14 residues in the CDR3. V lost 3 bases and J lost 5, with 11 bases in between. CDR1 is MNHNY, CDR2 SVGAGI, per germline (reference sequence). The chain's CDR3 is CASSYLAGHQPQHF. In nucleotides, the CDR3 is TGTGCCAGCAGTTATCTGGCAGGGCATCAGCCCCAGCATTTT.

The CDR3 nucleotides read TGTGCCAGCGGGCCCCTCAATCAGCCCCAGCATTTT. Translation gives CASGPLNQPQHF. V and J are TRBV28 and TRBJ1-5; the D is unclear. Trimming pared 8 bases from V and 3 bases from J, leaving 8 bases between. This CDR3 region has 12 residues. Germline V lookup: CDR1 MDHEN, CDR2 SYDVKM.

This chain joins TRBV29-1 and TRBJ2-5; TRBD2 is a possible D gene (6 bases). The germline gives CDR1 SQVTM, CDR2 ANQGSEA. The germline V and J ends were trimmed by 4 bases and 4 bases, with 19 bases remaining between them. CDR3 length: 15 residues. The CDR3 region is CSVVGFLASAETQYF. CDR3 bases: TGCAGCGTTGTAGGATTCCTAGCGAGCGCAGAGACCCAGTACTTC.